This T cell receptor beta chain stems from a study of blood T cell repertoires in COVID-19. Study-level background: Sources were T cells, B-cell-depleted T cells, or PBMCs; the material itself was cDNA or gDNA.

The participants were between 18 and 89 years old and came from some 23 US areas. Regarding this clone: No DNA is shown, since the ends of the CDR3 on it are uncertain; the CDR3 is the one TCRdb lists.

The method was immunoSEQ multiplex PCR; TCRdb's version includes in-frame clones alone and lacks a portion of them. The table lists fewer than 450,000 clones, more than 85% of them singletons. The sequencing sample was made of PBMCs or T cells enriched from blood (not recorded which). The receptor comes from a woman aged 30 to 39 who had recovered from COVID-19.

The CDR3 sequence: CASSFGAGTAYSPLHF. The chain links TRBV7-8 to TRBJ1-6; the table's D call, TRBD1, was not checked against the DNA. 16 amino acids form the CDR3, both terminal residues included. CDR1 is SGHVS, CDR2 FQNEAQ, per germline.